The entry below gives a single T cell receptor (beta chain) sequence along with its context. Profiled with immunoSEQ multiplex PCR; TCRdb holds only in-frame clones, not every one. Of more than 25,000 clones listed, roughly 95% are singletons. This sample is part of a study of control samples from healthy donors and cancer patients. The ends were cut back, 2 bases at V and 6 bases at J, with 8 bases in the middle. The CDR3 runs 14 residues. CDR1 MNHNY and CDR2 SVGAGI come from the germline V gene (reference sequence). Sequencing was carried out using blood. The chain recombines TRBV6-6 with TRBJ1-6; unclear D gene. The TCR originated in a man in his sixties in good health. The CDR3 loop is CASSYRVFNSPLHF. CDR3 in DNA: TGTGCCAGCAGTTACAGGGTTTTTAATTCACCCCTCCACTTT.